A selection of T cell receptor beta chains follows, all from one sample in a study of T cell responses to AZD1222 COVID-19 vaccine. The assay was immunoSEQ multiplex PCR, and TCRdb's table has in-frame clones only and misses some. The sample has under 200,000 clones; about 88% are singletons. The source material was peripheral blood, sampled 28 days after the second AZD1222 dose. Receptors were obtained from an adult who received the AZD1222 COVID-19 vaccine. Each CDR3 is given without its conserved first and last residue. Part of the rows lack a size; the others show once, few, many or a class for expanded clones.

>TRBJ1-1|NA|TRBV29-1
SVGTTTPITEAF
>TRBJ1-3|NA|TRBV27
ASSPTGISGNTIY
>TRBJ2-5|NA|TRBV20-1
SASGRERGTQY
>TRBJ2-3|NA|TRBV11-2
ASSFSTGSTDTQY
>TRBJ1-5|NA|TRBV28
ASRTDRVGNQPQH
>TRBJ2-7|NA|TRBV28
ASSFWDWDFESGFPREQY
>TRBJ2-1|once|TRBV28
ASSLAGPYNEQF
>TRBJ2-1|few|TRBV5-1
ASSLLYNEQF
>TRBJ2-2|NA|TRBV7-9
ASSRGGSNTGELF
>TRBJ2-3|NA|TRBV28
ASSSGTSTDTQY
>TRBJ2-7|NA|TRBV18
ASSPAGGNSYEQY
>TRBJ2-3|NA|TRBV18
ASSLGLAGGPTDTQY
>TRBJ2-1|NA|TRBV11-2
ASSSLGGEQF
>TRBJ2-7|NA|TRBV3-1/TRBV3-2
ASSQGMGLRRYEQY
>TRBJ1-1|NA|TRBV5-6
ASSLGRTNTEAF
>TRBJ2-3|NA|TRBV7-2
ASSLGADRATDTQY
>TRBJ2-7|NA|TRBV28
ASTENRGRNEQY
>TRBJ2-7|NA|TRBV6-5
ASSYSVVAESYEQY
>TRBJ2-1|NA|TRBV15
ATSRGDNTEQF
>TRBJ1-1|NA|TRBV7-2
ASSFPALNTEAF
>TRBJ1-5|NA|TRBV19
ASSRRGAGQPQH
>TRBJ1-4|NA|TRBV18
ASSPDVATNEKLF